Below are 15 T cell receptor beta chains sequenced from a single sample in a study of cytomegalovirus exposure and HLA in healthy donors. TCRdb's copy holds only in-frame clones and misses some; the assay was immunoSEQ multiplex PCR. The sample carries about 160,000 clones, 88% recorded once. Material: PBMCs. The receptors were sampled from a man younger than 30 in good health and CMV-seronegative.

This clone was detected once. The rearrangement uses TRBV27 and TRBJ2-3, with D perhaps TRBD1 (5 bases). Germline V gives CDR1 MNHEY, CDR2 SMNVEV (reference sequence). Trimming pared 2 bases from V and 3 bases from J, leaving 9 bases between. The CDR3 extends over 14 amino acids. The CDR3 DNA reads TGTGCCAGCAGTTTAGCAGGGTCGACAGATACGCAGTATTTT. Its protein is CASSLAGSTDTQYF.

The J gene is TRBJ1-4, the V gene TRBV6-6; TRBD1 is a possible D gene (5 bases). The germline V gene encodes CDR1 MNHNY and CDR2 SVGAGI (reference sequence). The CDR3 totals 15 residues. The V end was cut by 0 bases, the J end by 7 bases, with 12 bases between. The CDR3 loop is CASSYSVGASEKLFF. The CDR3 region has the DNA TGTGCCAGCAGTTACTCGGTAGGGGCTAGTGAAAAACTGTTTTTT.

This sequence joins TRBV29-1 and TRBJ2-1; 7 bases fit TRBD2. The germline V gene encodes CDR1 SQVTM and CDR2 ANQGSEA. The V segment lost 3 bases and the J segment 4 bases; nucleotides outside the gene matches: 9. This CDR3 is built from 15 residues. The CDR3 DNA sequence: TGCAGCGTTGATGACGGGGGGAATATGTACAATGAGCAGTTCTTC. This sequence encodes CSVDDGGNMYNEQFF.

This chain connects TRBV4-3 to TRBJ1-3; D is undetermined. V lost 0 bases and J lost 0, with 9 bases in between. Per germline, CDR1 LGHNA and CDR2 YSLEER. This CDR3 is 16 amino acids long. CDR3 bases: TGCGCCAGCAGCCAAGACAGAAGATCCTCTGGAAACACCATATATTTT. Translating gives CASSQDRRSSGNTIYF.

The chain has TRBV9 and TRBJ2-5; 11 bases are shared with TRBD1. The V and J ends lost 0 bases and 5 bases, in that order; junction bases with no gene match: 3. Germline CDR1 reads SGDLS; CDR2 reads YYNGEE. CDR3 length: 15 residues. CDR3 DNA sequence: TGTGCCAGCAGCGTAGCCGGGACAGGGGGGGAGACCCAGTACTTC. Translated, it gives CASSVAGTGGETQYF. Together with reference TRBV9 and TRBJ2-5, the CDR3 gives the full variable domain: DSGVTQTPKHLITATGQRVTLRCSPRSGDLSVYWYQQSLDQGLQFLIQYYNGEERAKGNILERFSAQQFPDLHSELNLSSLELGDSALYFCASSVAGTGGETQYFGPGTRLLVL.

The V call is TRBV27, the J call TRBJ1-6; 9 bases fit TRBD1. V dropped 0 bases and J dropped 10; count of bases not matched to a gene: 4. The CDR3 loop spans 15 amino acids. The germline CDR1 and CDR2 sequences are MNHEY and SMNVEV (reference sequence). The CDR3 loop reads CASSLSDRGHSPLHF. The CDR3 DNA reads as TGTGCCAGCAGTTTATCGGACAGGGGACACTCACCCCTCCACTTT.

The V and J genes are TRBV7-2 and TRBJ1-5; D gene ambiguous. This CDR3 comprises 15 residues. V lost 3 bases and J lost 6, with 15 bases in between. Germline V gene data show CDR1 as SGHTA and CDR2 as FQGNSA. The CDR3 DNA sequence: TGTGCCAGCAGCTTGGGATTTACAGCGGGTCAGCCCCAGCATTTT. Its translation is CASSLGFTAGQPQHF.

The chain recombines TRBV4-1 with TRBJ2-2, with 8 nucleotides matching TRBD2. CDR3 length: 16 residues. Trimming took 5 bases from V and 6 from J; bases not matched to a gene: 11. Per germline, CDR1 MGHRA and CDR2 YSYEKL. The CDR3 DNA reads as TGCGCCAGCAGCGAAGCCGCATTAGCGGGGTCCGGGGAGCTGTTTTTT. Translated: CASSEAALAGSGELFF.

The chain employs TRBV7-9 and TRBJ2-5, with D tentatively TRBD2 (5 bases). This CDR3 is 16 amino acids long. V was trimmed by 5 bases and J by 2 bases, leaving 18 bases between them. Germline lookup yields CDR1 SEHNR and CDR2 FQNEAQ (reference sequence). CDR3 DNA: TGTGCCAGCAGCCCTGGAGGCCCGCTGGTTCAAGAGACCCAGTACTTC. It yields the protein CASSPGGPLVQETQYF.

The table lists this clone with a count of one. J is TRBJ1-3 and V is TRBV5-1; D call uncertain. V was shortened by 3 bases and J by 4 bases, with 14 bases between the two germline ends. The CDR3 contains 15 residues. Germline CDR1 and CDR2: SGHRS and YFSETQ. The CDR3 DNA follows: TGCGCCAGCAGCTCCCGGACGGGAGGGGGAAACACCATATATTTT. Protein: CASSSRTGGGNTIYF.

This clone was seen only a few times. V usage is TRBV25-1 and J usage is TRBJ1-5; D perhaps matches TRBD1 (6 bases). CDR1 and CDR2 (germline): MGHDK, SYGVNS. Trimming took off 0 bases at V and 6 bases at J, with 9 bases between the two ends. This CDR3 is built from 14 residues. The DNA of the CDR3 is TGTGCCAGCAGTGAATACACACAGGGTCAGCCCCAGCATTTT. Amino acids: CASSEYTQGQPQHF.

This chain uses TRBV30 with TRBJ1-1; TRBD1 might be the D (6 bases). The CDR3 runs to 11 residues. Trimming took off 4 bases at V and 7 bases at J, with 10 bases between the two ends. Germline V lookup: CDR1 GTSNPN, CDR2 SVGIG (reference sequence). The CDR3 reads CAWIGQLEAFF. CDR3 coding DNA: TGTGCCTGGATCGGACAGCTTGAAGCTTTCTTT. Complete variable domain (other parts from reference TRBV30 and TRBJ1-1): SQTIHQWPATLVQPVGSPLSLECTVEGTSNPNLYWYRQAAGRGLQLLFYSVGIGQISSEVPQNLSASRPQDRQFILSSKKLLLSDSGFYLCAWIGQLEAFFGQGTRLTVV.

The chain employs TRBV4-3 and TRBJ1-3; possible D gene TRBD1, 6 bases. Trimming took off 3 bases at V and 4 bases at J, with 13 bases between the two ends. CDR1 LGHNA and CDR2 YSLEER come from the germline V gene. This CDR3 spans 15 amino acids. This CDR3 is CASSQAPGTGNTIYF. The CDR3 DNA reads as TGCGCCAGCAGCCAGGCTCCCGGGACAGGAAACACCATATATTTT.

The chain employs TRBV19 and TRBJ2-5; TRBD1 might be the D (5 bases). V was shortened by 3 bases and J by 4 bases, with 12 bases between the two germline ends. In germline, CDR1 is LNHDA, CDR2 SQIVND (reference sequence). The CDR3 runs 14 residues. This chain's CDR3 is CASSINPGIETQYF. The CDR3 coding sequence is TGTGCCAGTAGTATCAACCCAGGGATAGAGACCCAGTACTTC.

V gene TRBV6-5 combines with J gene TRBJ2-1, with D possibly being TRBD1 (6 bases). The V gene's germline CDR1 is MNHEY and CDR2 SVGAGI. This CDR3 has 15 amino acids. Trimming took 7 bases from V and 1 from J, leaving 14 bases between them. CDR3 bases: TGTGCCAGCACCTATCCTACAGGGTCCTACAATGAGCAGTTCTTC. Translation: CASTYPTGSYNEQFF.